These 28 T cell receptor beta chains were sequenced from one sample in a study of Ad26.COV2.S vaccination and SARS-CoV-2 variants. Treatment denoted: 15 to 20 received Ad26.COV2.S at low or high dose, single or two shots; 5 received placebo; per-sample allocation not given. Specimens were obtained on day 63 following the first vaccine or placebo injection. Assay: immunoSEQ multiplex PCR; the TCRdb copy retains only in-frame clones and omits some. The profile covers fewer than 500,000 clones, with nearly 90% appearing a single time and about 2.4% taken by the ten largest. The sample here was peripheral blood, taken in a trial of Ad26.COV2.S vaccine versus placebo. The receptors were sampled from a person between 18 and 60 years old who received the Ad26.COV2.S COVID-19 vaccine or a placebo.

The rearrangement joins TRBV27 to TRBJ2-7; 8 nucleotides agree with TRBD1. This CDR3 has 18 amino acids. Germline V gives CDR1 MNHEY, CDR2 SMNVEV (reference sequence). The J segment lost 2 bases and the V segment lost 3 bases, leaving 15 bases of the junction unmatched. CDR3 nucleotides: TGTGCCAGCAGTTTGGACCCCACCGGGACAGGTAATCCCTACGAGCAGTACTTC. Translating it yields CASSLDPTGTGNPYEQYF.

The chain carries TRBV5-1 and TRBJ2-1; the match to TRBD2 covers 10 bases. The germline V gene encodes CDR1 SGHRS and CDR2 YFSETQ. The CDR3 is 23 residues long. V trimming: 1 base; J trimming: 3 bases; junction bases outside the gene matches: 25. The CDR3 DNA follows: TGCGCCAGCAGCTTGCCGTCACTGGGGACGGCACGTAGCGGGAGGTCCGTCTACAATGAGCAGTTCTTC. This translates into CASSLPSLGTARSGRSVYNEQFF.

This rearrangement joins TRBV7-9 to TRBJ2-7; D not certain. V gave up 5 bases and J gave up 0 bases, with 8 bases separating them. CDR3 size: 13 residues. Germline values: CDR1 SEHNR, CDR2 FQNEAQ (reference sequence). The DNA for the CDR3 is TGTGCCAGCAGCCTGGGGTTCTCCTACGAGCAGTACTTC. Its translation: CASSLGFSYEQYF.

This chain connects TRBV6-5 to TRBJ2-3, with D perhaps TRBD1 or TRBD2 (6 bases each). V was cut by 7 bases and J by 4 bases, with 15 bases left in between. The germline V gene encodes CDR1 MNHEY and CDR2 SVGAGI. CDR3 size: 14 residues. The CDR3 nucleotides read TGTGCCAGCAAAAGGGGGGCGCTTGCAGATACGCAGTATTTT. This codes for CASKRGALADTQYF.

This sequence joins TRBV5-4 and TRBJ2-3, with TRBD2 identical over 7 bases. This CDR3 is 16 amino acids long. Per germline, CDR1 SGHNT and CDR2 YYREEE (reference sequence). Trimming cost V 2 bases and J 2 bases; bases outside gene matches: 8. CDR3 DNA sequence: TGTGCCAGCAGCTTCAGCCTAGCGGCCTTCACAGATACGCAGTATTTT. It translates to CASSFSLAAFTDTQYF. The full variable domain, with the rest looked up from reference TRBV5-4 and TRBJ2-3, is ETGVTQSPTHLIKTRGQQVTLRCSSQSGHNTVSWYQQALGQGPQFIFQYYREEENGRGNFPPRFSGLQFPNYSSELNVNALELDDSALYLCASSFSLAAFTDTQYFGPGTRLTVL.

This sequence joins TRBV5-1 and TRBJ2-5; a possible D gene is TRBD2 (5 bases). Looked up from germline, CDR1 is SGHRS and CDR2 is YFSETQ. V was clipped by 0 bases and J by 5 bases, with 14 bases between them. The CDR3 length is 15 residues. In DNA, the CDR3 is TGCGCCAGCAGCTTGGTCGCGGGTTCTTATGAGACCCAGTACTTC. This encodes CASSLVAGSYETQYF.

As DNA, the CDR3 is TGTGCCAGCAGTTACTCGGGGACGGACCCCACAGATACGCAGTATTTT. Protein product: CASSYSGTDPTDTQYF. The V gene is TRBV6-6, the J gene TRBJ2-3; D may match TRBD1 or TRBD2 (5 bases each). V lost 0 bases, J lost 2 bases, and 12 bases lay in between. Germline V gives CDR1 MNHNY, CDR2 SVGAGI (reference sequence). There are 16 residues in the CDR3.

The rearrangement links TRBV19 to TRBJ2-3; 7 positions agree with TRBD1. The germline CDR1 and CDR2 sequences are LNHDA and SQIVND (reference sequence). This CDR3 region has 16 residues. V shed 1 base and J 4 bases; nucleotides not matched to a gene: 8. This CDR3 reads CASSIAPDRRADTQYF. The CDR3 coding sequence is TGTGCCAGTAGTATAGCCCCGGACAGGCGGGCAGATACGCAGTATTTT. Full variable domain (outside the CDR3, taken from reference TRBV19 and TRBJ2-3): DGGITQSPKYLFRKEGQNVTLSCEQNLNHDAMYWYRQDPGQGLRLIYYSQIVNDFQKGDIAEGYSVSREKKESFPLTVTSAQKNPTAFYLCASSIAPDRRADTQYFGPGTRLTVL.

The genes are TRBV7-2 and TRBJ1-5; a weak D match, TRBD1 (5 bases). V lost 2 bases to trimming and J lost 3 bases, with 8 bases between them. The CDR3 has 14 amino acids. The germline V gene encodes CDR1 SGHTA and CDR2 FQGNSA. Here the CDR3 reads CASSLSGYNQPQHF. The DNA for the CDR3 is TGTGCCAGCAGCTTATCAGGGTACAATCAGCCCCAGCATTTT.

DNA for the CDR3: TGTGCCAGCAGCTTAAGAGGGGTAACCTACGAGCAGTACTTC. It encodes CASSLRGVTYEQYF. The chain joins TRBV7-2 to TRBJ2-7; D may correspond to TRBD1 or TRBD2 (5 bases each). Germline V lookup: CDR1 SGHTA, CDR2 FQGNSA. The CDR3 runs to 14 residues. Trimming cost V 2 bases and J 2 bases, with 10 bases left between them. Complete variable domain (other parts from reference TRBV7-2 and TRBJ2-7): GAGVSQSPSNKVTEKGKDVELRCDPISGHTALYWYRQSLGQGLEFLIYFQGNSAPDKSGLPSDRFSAERTGGSVSTLTIQRTQQEDSAVYLCASSLRGVTYEQYFGPGTRLTVT.

The chain employs TRBV5-1 and TRBJ1-5, with 8 positions matching TRBD1. Germline values: CDR1 SGHRS, CDR2 YFSETQ. The CDR3 runs to 17 residues. The ends lost 2 bases at V and 0 bases at J; junction bases unmatched: 7. The CDR3 nucleotides read TGCGCCAGCAGCTTACCCGGACAGGGTTATAGCAATCAGCCCCAGCATTTT. Encoded protein: CASSLPGQGYSNQPQHF. Full variable domain (missing parts from reference TRBV5-1 and TRBJ1-5): KAGVTQTPRYLIKTRGQQVTLSCSPISGHRSVSWYQQTPGQGLQFLFEYFSETQRNKGNFPGRFSGRQFSNSRSEMNVSTLELGDSALYLCASSLPGQGYSNQPQHFGDGTRLSIL.

The chain carries TRBV6-5 and TRBJ2-1; TRBD2 might be the D (6 bases). CDR3 size: 14 residues. V shed 0 bases and J shed 3 bases, with 6 bases lying between them. The germline V gene has CDR1 MNHEY and CDR2 SVGAGI. In nucleotides, the CDR3 is TGTGCCAGCAGTTACTCGGGGGGCTACAATGAGCAGTTCTTC. Amino acid sequence: CASSYSGGYNEQFF.

V and J are TRBV19 and TRBJ2-1; 13 nucleotides match TRBD2. Germline CDR1 and CDR2: LNHDA and SQIVND (reference sequence). The V gene end was trimmed by 1 base and the J gene end by 7 bases; junction bases not matched to a gene: 7. The CDR3 is 17 amino acids. The CDR3 loop is CASSIGTSGSVRNEQFF. The DNA for the CDR3 is TGTGCCAGTAGTATAGGGACTAGCGGGAGTGTGAGGAATGAGCAGTTCTTC.

The genes are TRBV6-5 and TRBJ1-2; D not certain. This CDR3 has 14 residues. The V and J ends lost 6 bases and 6 bases respectively, with 17 bases between them. The germline V gene has CDR1 MNHEY and CDR2 SVGAGI. As DNA, the CDR3 is TGTGCCAGCAGCCCCCTACAAGGTTTGAATGGCTACACCTTC. This translates into CASSPLQGLNGYTF.

This clone was detected once. The rearrangement joins TRBV2 to TRBJ2-2; a possible D gene is TRBD2 (5 bases). V was cut by 6 bases and J by 3 bases, with 11 bases left in between. The CDR3 is 14 residues long. The germline V gene encodes CDR1 SNHLY and CDR2 FYNNEI. Here the CDR3 DNA reads TGTGCCAGCAGGAGAGGGCCGGACACCGGGGAGCTGTTTTTT. Translation: CASRRGPDTGELFF.

The chain has TRBV9 and TRBJ2-7; 7 nucleotides agree with TRBD1. V trimming: 0 bases; J trimming: 0 bases; junction bases outside the gene matches: 3. The CDR3 contains 15 residues. CDR1 SGDLS and CDR2 YYNGEE come from the germline V gene. The CDR3 DNA sequence: TGTGCCAGCAGCGTAGGAGGGGACAGCTCCTACGAGCAGTACTTC. It encodes CASSVGGDSSYEQYF.

The chain is built from TRBV5-5 and TRBJ1-5, with D unclear. The CDR3 has 15 residues. The ends were cut back, 0 bases at V and 1 base at J, with 8 bases in the middle. Germline V gene sequence: CDR1 SGHKS, CDR2 YYEKEE (reference sequence). CDR3 region: CASSLASASNQPQHF. CDR3 nucleotide sequence: TGTGCCAGCAGCTTGGCGTCCGCGAGCAATCAGCCCCAGCATTTT.

This rearrangement joins TRBV18 to TRBJ2-1; D is possibly TRBD2 (5 bases). This CDR3 contains 16 residues. Between the trimmed V and J ends, which lost 0 bases and 4 bases, there was a span of 13 bases. Germline V gene sequence: CDR1 KGHSH, CDR2 LQKENI. CDR3 residues: CASSPPAGLFYNEQFF. CDR3 sequence (DNA): TGTGCCAGCTCACCACCGGCCGGACTCTTTTACAATGAGCAGTTCTTC.

This clone was counted once. The chain has TRBV9 and TRBJ2-7; the match to TRBD1 covers 9 bases. The germline V gene has CDR1 SGDLS and CDR2 YYNGEE. The CDR3 is 15 residues long. The junction had 9 bases not matched to a gene; V was cut back by 4 bases and J by 4 bases. CDR3 DNA sequence: TGTGCCAGCAGCCCTGGGACAGGGCCAAGGTACGAGCAGTACTTC. Protein sequence: CASSPGTGPRYEQYF.

The chain has TRBV30 and TRBJ1-6; no firm D call. In germline, CDR1 is GTSNPN, CDR2 SVGIG (reference sequence). V was cut by 5 bases and J by 3 bases, with 11 bases left in between. This CDR3 has 14 amino acids. DNA of the CDR3: TGTGCCTGGGTTCGGACCGGCTATAATTCACCCCTCCACTTT. Its translation: CAWVRTGYNSPLHF.

J is TRBJ2-7 and V is TRBV15; TRBD2 matches 8 bases. This CDR3 is built from 19 residues. After removal of 0 bases from V and 3 bases from J, the junction contained 16 bases not matched to a gene. CDR1 and CDR2 from the germline V gene are LNHNV and YYDKDF (reference sequence). CDR3 sequence: CATSRDPTGGLISYYEQYF. In DNA, the CDR3 is TGTGCCACCAGCAGAGATCCAACGGGGGGGCTTATCTCCTACTACGAGCAGTACTTC.

The chain employs TRBV19 and TRBJ1-6; D ambiguous. CDR1 LNHDA and CDR2 SQIVND come from the germline V gene (reference sequence). This CDR3 contains 15 residues. V dropped 4 bases and J dropped 10 bases, with 17 bases sitting between them. The CDR3 DNA follows: TGTGCCAGTAGTAATCCCCCTTTGGGGATCTCACCCCTCCACTTT. Translated: CASSNPPLGISPLHF.

CDR3 in DNA: TGTGCCAGCAGTTACTTAGCGGCAAATGAAGCTTTCTTT. Its protein product is CASSYLAANEAFF. This chain connects TRBV6-2 or TRBV6-3 to TRBJ1-1; D is unclear. This CDR3 contains 13 residues. The germline V and J ends were trimmed by 1 base and 7 bases, with 10 bases remaining between them. The germline gives CDR1 MNHEY, CDR2 SVGEGT.

The J gene is TRBJ2-3, the V gene TRBV6-6; TRBD1 aligns across 7 bases. The CDR3 runs 16 residues. Germline V gene lookup returns CDR1 MNHNY and CDR2 SVGAGI (reference sequence). With 5 bases clipped from V and 8 bases from J, the junction kept 16 bases outside the gene matches. The CDR3 sequence is CASSRGQVRPLGTQYF. Here the CDR3 DNA reads TGTGCCAGCAGTCGAGGACAGGTTCGGCCCTTGGGTACGCAGTATTTT.

The V and J genes are TRBV11-2 and TRBJ2-7; the D is unclear. V lost 4 bases to trimming and J lost 3 bases, with 13 bases between them. Germline assignment: CDR1 SGHAT and CDR2 FQNNGV. The CDR3 contains 14 residues. CDR3 residues: CASSSYLGSYEQYV. CDR3 in DNA: TGTGCCAGCAGCTCCTACCTAGGAAGCTACGAGCAGTACGTC.

The gene calls are TRBV5-1 and TRBJ2-5; D not resolved. Per germline, CDR1 SGHRS and CDR2 YFSETQ. V was pared by 1 base and J by 3 bases, with 10 bases between. The CDR3 consists of 14 residues. The CDR3 DNA follows: TGCGCCAGCAGCTTGTTCCGCCTGGAAGAGACCCAGTACTTC. Protein sequence: CASSLFRLEETQYF.

This clone came up once. The genes are TRBV7-9 and TRBJ2-7; D gene ambiguous. Germline values: CDR1 SEHNR, CDR2 FQNEAQ (reference sequence). V gave up 2 bases and J gave up 3 bases, with 8 bases separating them. The CDR3 runs 13 residues. CDR3: CASSLSVYYEQYF. CDR3 coding DNA: TGTGCCAGCAGCTTATCTGTTTACTACGAGCAGTACTTC.

V usage is TRBV27 and J usage is TRBJ1-4; tentatively, D is TRBD1 (6 bases). The V end lost 6 bases, the J end lost 0 bases, and 11 bases lay between the germline ends. Germline V gene lookup returns CDR1 MNHEY and CDR2 SMNVEV (reference sequence). The CDR3 is 15 amino acids. CDR3 sequence: CASSRGLSTNEKLFF. In nucleotides, the CDR3 is TGTGCCAGCAGCAGGGGATTATCAACTAATGAAAAACTGTTTTTT.